This entry features one TCR beta chain sequence. The sample is drawn from a study of shared clonotypes between healthy human individuals. On the study more broadly: Plates per donor: three CD4 naive, three CD4 memory, two CD8 naive, one CD8 memory.

Sequencing used immunoSEQ multiplex PCR; TCRdb keeps in-frame clones, though not all of them. Of about 1 million clones in the sample, around 76% were seen once. This clonotype originated in a man between 18 and 29 years old in good health. The source material was memory CD4+ T cells sorted from blood. Sample subset: CD45RA-negative fraction.

CDR3 loop: CASGEAGGIQNPQHF. The CDR3 DNA follows: TGTGCCAGCGGGGAGGCGGGGGGCATTCAAAACCCCCAGCATTTT. The chain recombines TRBV6-1 with TRBJ1-5; D possibly corresponds to TRBD1 (6 bases). In germline, CDR1 is MNHNS, CDR2 SASEGT. Trimming stripped 8 bases from V and 10 bases from J, with 24 bases between. The CDR3 has 15 amino acids.